The present T cell receptor beta chain was sequenced within a study of neoadjuvant anti-PD-1 for oral cavity cancer. Turning to the study itself: Patients without progression received a fourth nivolumab dose around day 43, then surgical resection on days 50-56.

TCRdb keeps only in-frame clones here, not all; method: immunoSEQ multiplex PCR. Found here are 30,000 to 40,000 clones, around nine tenths of them singletons; the top ten hold 3% to 4%. Per germline, CDR1 LGHNT and CDR2 FRNRAP. V was pared by 2 bases and J by 5 bases, with 9 bases between. The CDR3 consists of 13 residues. This clone occurred once. The same CDR3 also results from other DNA sequences found in this sample. The sample was PBMCs, taken before nivolumab (anti-PD-1) treatment. This TCR derives from a person between 35 and 79 years old with oral cavity squamous cell carcinoma. This chain links TRBV12-5 with TRBJ2-5; D possibly matches TRBD1 or TRBD2 (6 bases each). The CDR3 region has the DNA TGTGCTAGTGGTTTGACAGGGAGGGAGACCCAGTACTTC. Translated: CASGLTGRETQYF.